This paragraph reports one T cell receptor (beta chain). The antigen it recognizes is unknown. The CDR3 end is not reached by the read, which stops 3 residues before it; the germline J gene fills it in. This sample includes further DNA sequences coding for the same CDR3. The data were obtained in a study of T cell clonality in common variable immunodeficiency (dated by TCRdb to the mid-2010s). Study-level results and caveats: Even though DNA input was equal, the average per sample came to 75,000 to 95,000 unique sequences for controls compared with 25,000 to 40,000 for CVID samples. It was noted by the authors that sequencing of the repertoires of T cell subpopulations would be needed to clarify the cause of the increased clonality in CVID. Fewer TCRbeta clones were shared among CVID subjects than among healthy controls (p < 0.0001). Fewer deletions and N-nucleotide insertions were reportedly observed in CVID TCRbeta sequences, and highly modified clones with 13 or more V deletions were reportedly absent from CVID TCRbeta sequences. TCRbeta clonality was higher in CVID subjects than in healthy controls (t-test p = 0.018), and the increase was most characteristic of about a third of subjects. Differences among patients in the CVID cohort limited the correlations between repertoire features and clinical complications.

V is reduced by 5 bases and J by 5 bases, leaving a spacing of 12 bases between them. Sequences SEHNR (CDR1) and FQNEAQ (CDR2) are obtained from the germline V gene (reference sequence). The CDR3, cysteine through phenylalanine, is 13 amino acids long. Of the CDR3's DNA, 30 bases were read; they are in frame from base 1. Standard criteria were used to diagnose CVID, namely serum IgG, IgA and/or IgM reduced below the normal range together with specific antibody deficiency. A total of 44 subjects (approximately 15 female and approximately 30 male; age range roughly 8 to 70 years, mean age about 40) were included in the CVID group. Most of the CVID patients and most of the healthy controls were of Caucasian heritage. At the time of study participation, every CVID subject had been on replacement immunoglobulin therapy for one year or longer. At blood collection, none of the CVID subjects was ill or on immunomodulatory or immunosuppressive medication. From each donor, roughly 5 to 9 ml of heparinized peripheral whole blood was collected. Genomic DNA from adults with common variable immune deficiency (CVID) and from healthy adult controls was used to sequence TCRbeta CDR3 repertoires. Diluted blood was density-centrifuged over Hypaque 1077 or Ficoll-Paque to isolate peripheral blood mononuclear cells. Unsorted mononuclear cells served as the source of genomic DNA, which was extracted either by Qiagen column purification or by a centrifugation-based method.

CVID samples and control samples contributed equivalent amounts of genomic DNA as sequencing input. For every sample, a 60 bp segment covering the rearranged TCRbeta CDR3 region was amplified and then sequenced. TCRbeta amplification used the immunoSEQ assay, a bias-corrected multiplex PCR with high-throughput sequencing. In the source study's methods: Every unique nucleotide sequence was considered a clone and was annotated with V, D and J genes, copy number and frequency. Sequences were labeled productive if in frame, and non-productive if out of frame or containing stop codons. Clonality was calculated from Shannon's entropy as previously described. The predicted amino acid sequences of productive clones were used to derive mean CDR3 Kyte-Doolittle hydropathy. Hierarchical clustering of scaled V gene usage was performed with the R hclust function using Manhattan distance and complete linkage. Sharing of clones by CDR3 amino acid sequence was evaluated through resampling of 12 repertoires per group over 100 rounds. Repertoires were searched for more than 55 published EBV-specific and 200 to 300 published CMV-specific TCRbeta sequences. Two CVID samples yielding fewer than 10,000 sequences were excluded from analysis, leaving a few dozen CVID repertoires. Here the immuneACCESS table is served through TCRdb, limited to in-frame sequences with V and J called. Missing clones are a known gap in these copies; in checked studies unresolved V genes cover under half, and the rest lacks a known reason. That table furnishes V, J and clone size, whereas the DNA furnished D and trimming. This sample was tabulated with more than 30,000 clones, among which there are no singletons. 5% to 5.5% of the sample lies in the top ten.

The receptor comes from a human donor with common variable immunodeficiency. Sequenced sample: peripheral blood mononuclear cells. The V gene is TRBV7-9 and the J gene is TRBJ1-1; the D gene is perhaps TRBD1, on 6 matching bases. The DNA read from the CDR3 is TGTGCCAGCAGCCTCGAGGGGGGGACTGAA. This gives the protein CASSLEGGTE. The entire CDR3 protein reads CASSLEGGTEAFF.